Listed below are T cell receptor beta chains from one sample, sequenced in a study of cytomegalovirus exposure and HLA in healthy donors. TCRdb keeps only in-frame clones here, not all; method: immunoSEQ multiplex PCR. Of about 140,000 clones listed, 65% to 80% are singletons. The sample was PBMCs. Receptor source: a woman aged 25 to 39 in good health and CMV-seronegative. CDR3s include the opening cysteine and the closing phenylalanine or tryptophan. D genes are given only for firm matches. Expanded clones get a size class; other rows say once, few or many, or leave the size out.

size	D	J	V	length	DNA	CDR3
few	.	TRBJ1-6	TRBV4-1	14	TGCGCCAGCAGCCAAGGGCCGGGAGATTCACCCCTCCACTTT	CASSQGPGDSPLHF
.	.	TRBJ2-1	TRBV4-1	15	TGCGCCAGCAGCCAAGATCACGGAGGGTGGGATGAGCAGTTCTTC	CASSQDHGGWDEQFF
.	TRBD1	TRBJ2-5	TRBV5-1	16	TGCGCCAGCAGCCCAGGACAGGGAGAGGTCCAAGAGACCCAGTACTTC	CASSPGQGEVQETQYF
.	.	TRBJ2-7	TRBV28	15	TGTGCCAGCAGTTTGTGGGGGGACTTCTCCTACGAGCAGTACTTC	CASSLWGDFSYEQYF
.	.	TRBJ2-5	TRBV9	16	TGTGCCAGCAGCGTAGGATACAGGGACGGGCAAGAGACCCAGTACTTC	CASSVGYRDGQETQYF
.	.	TRBJ1-1	TRBV18	12	TGTGCCAGCTCCCCCCGGGACTATGAAGCTTTCTTT	CASSPRDYEAFF
few	TRBD1	TRBJ2-1	TRBV9	16	TGTGCCAGCAGCGTAGAGGGACAGGGGGGGTACAATGAGCAGTTCTTC	CASSVEGQGGYNEQFF
.	.	TRBJ2-1	TRBV28	16	TGTGCCAGCAGTTCCCAGGCCCGGCCCGACTACAATGAGCAGTTCTTC	CASSSQARPDYNEQFF
.	.	TRBJ1-4	TRBV28	16	TGTGCCAGCAGATTTCTAGGGGGAGCAACTAATGAAAAACTGTTTTTT	CASRFLGGATNEKLFF
.	TRBD2	TRBJ2-1	TRBV5-1	17	TGCGCCAGCAGCGCCGACCTGGCGGGAGGGCCCGGAAATGAGCAGTTCTTC	CASSADLAGGPGNEQFF
.	TRBD2	TRBJ2-1	TRBV4-2	16	TGTGCCAGCAGCCTCCGGGGGGGCCTTTCCTACAATGAGCAGTTCTTC	CASSLRGGLSYNEQFF
.	TRBD1	TRBJ1-2	TRBV19	17	TGTGCCAGCCACCAGGAAGGACAGGCCTTACAAAGCTATGGCTACACCTTC	CASHQEGQALQSYGYTF
.	.	TRBJ2-2	TRBV7-8	15	TGTGCCAGCAGCTTAGGCGGCTCCCATACCGGGGAGCTGTTTTTT	CASSLGGSHTGELFF
.	TRBD2	TRBJ2-3	TRBV9	16	TGTGCCAGCAGCGTAGAAGCGGGAGGGCCCACAGATACGCAGTATTTT	CASSVEAGGPTDTQYF
few	TRBD2	TRBJ2-4	TRBV19	13	TGTGCCAGCGGGACTAGCGGGAGCAGCATTCAGTACTTC	CASGTSGSSIQYF
.	TRBD2	TRBJ2-1	TRBV18	17	TGTGCCAGCTCACCAGGGGTGGGACTAGCGGAAGACAATGAGCAGTTCTTC	CASSPGVGLAEDNEQFF
.	.	TRBJ2-3	TRBV4-2	16	TGTGCCAGCAGCCAAGAGGGGGATGCGGGGTGGGATACGCAGTATTTT	CASSQEGDAGWDTQYF
.	.	TRBJ2-2	TRBV19	13	TGTGCCACGATTTGGGGGGACACCGGGGAGCTGTTTTTT	CATIWGDTGELFF
.	TRBD2	TRBJ2-3	TRBV6-4	15	TGTGCCAGCAGCCTACTAGCGGGAGACACAGATACGCAGTATTTT	CASSLLAGDTDTQYF
.	TRBD2	TRBJ2-6	TRBV19	16	TGTGCCAGTAGGTTCCGCGGGGGGCCTGGGGCCAACGTCCTGACTTTC	CASRFRGGPGANVLTF
.	.	TRBJ1-5	TRBV7-9	16	TGTGCCAGCAGCTTAGGAGTCGGCAGGGATAATCAGCCCCAGCATTTT	CASSLGVGRDNQPQHF
.	.	TRBJ2-1	TRBV7-8	17	TGTGCCAGCAGCTTAGGGCAAGGGAGCTCATCCTACAATGAGCAGTTCTTC	CASSLGQGSSSYNEQFF
.	.	TRBJ1-5	TRBV5-8	15	TGTGCCAGCAGCTTGGTCACAGGGTCTATACAGCCCCAGCATTTT	CASSLVTGSIQPQHF
.	.	TRBJ2-7	TRBV6-6	15	TGTGCCAGCAGTTACCGGGTCAAATCCTCCTACGAGCAGTACTTC	CASSYRVKSSYEQYF
.	TRBD1	TRBJ1-4	TRBV4-1	18	TGCGCCAGCAGCCAAGCGGGCAGGGGGTATACCCTGAATGAAAAACTGTTTTTT	CASSQAGRGYTLNEKLFF
.	.	TRBJ2-1	TRBV9	16	TGTGCCAGCAGCGTTGCCGCGGAGCCCCCCTACAATGAGCAGTTCTTC	CASSVAAEPPYNEQFF
.	.	TRBJ2-1	TRBV11-3	15	TGTGCCAGCAGCTTCACCACCGTTAGCCCTTGGGAGCAGTTCTTC	CASSFTTVSPWEQFF
few	TRBD1	TRBJ1-5	TRBV6-1	13	TGTGCCAGCAGCAGGGGGGGCAATCAGCCCCAGCATTTT	CASSRGGNQPQHF
few	TRBD1	TRBJ2-5	TRBV19	16	TGTGCCAGTAGTATAGTCGGACAGGGGTTCGGAGAGACCCAGTACTTC	CASSIVGQGFGETQYF
.	TRBD2	TRBJ2-1	TRBV5-1	18	TGCGCCAGCAGCTTGGGACTAGCGGGAGCGGGGTCCTACAATGAGCAGTTCTTC	CASSLGLAGAGSYNEQFF
.	.	TRBJ2-7	TRBV2	14	TGTGCCAGCAGTGCCCCAAGCAGGGGTGGCGAGCAGTACTTC	CASSAPSRGGEQYF
.	TRBD2	TRBJ2-1	TRBV7-9	15	TGTGCCAGCAGCTTAGGGACGGGGGGACCTAAGGCGCAGTTCTTC	CASSLGTGGPKAQFF
few	.	TRBJ1-6	TRBV5-6	15	TGTGCCAGCAGACACAGTCGCTCCTATAATTCACCCCTCCACTTT	CASRHSRSYNSPLHF
.	.	TRBJ1-2	TRBV4-2	15	TGTGCCAGCAGCCAGGCCCTCCAGGCCTCAAGAGGCTACACCTTC	CASSQALQASRGYTF
.	TRBD1	TRBJ2-7	TRBV5-6	15	TGTGCCAGCGATCCTGGGACAGGGGGTAGTGACGAGCAGTACTTC	CASDPGTGGSDEQYF
.	.	TRBJ1-1	TRBV6-5	14	TGTGCCAGCAGTGAATTTGCTGGGGGGACTGAAGCTTTCTTT	CASSEFAGGTEAFF
.	.	TRBJ2-6	TRBV10-3	14	TGTGCCACCAAACAGGATTCTGGGGCCAACGTCCTGACTTTC	CATKQDSGANVLTF
.	.	TRBJ1-1	TRBV18	14	TGTGCCAGCTCATATGGCAGGGGGAACACTGAAGCTTTCTTT	CASSYGRGNTEAFF
.	.	TRBJ2-2	TRBV6-1	15	TGTGCCAGCAGTGAAGCACCAGGGGACACCGGGGAGCTGTTTTTT	CASSEAPGDTGELFF
.	.	TRBJ1-3	TRBV11-2	14	TGTGCCAGCAGCTCTCGGAGCTCTGGAAACACCATATATTTT	CASSSRSSGNTIYF
.	TRBD1	TRBJ1-2	TRBV25-1	17	TGTGCCAGCAGTCCAAATCGAGGGACAGGCCTTAACTATGGCTACACCTTC	CASSPNRGTGLNYGYTF
.	TRBD2	TRBJ2-3	TRBV6-1	17	TGTGCCAGCAGTGAAAGGACTAGCGGGGGTAGCACAGATACGCAGTATTTT	CASSERTSGGSTDTQYF
.	.	TRBJ2-3	TRBV10-3	12	TGTGCCATCAGTGAGTCCGAGGATACGCAGTATTTT	CAISESEDTQYF
.	.	TRBJ2-2	TRBV5-4	14	TGTGCCAGCTTTGGGGCGGAAAACACCGGGGAGCTGTTTTTT	CASFGAENTGELFF
few	TRBD2	TRBJ2-2	TRBV2	16	TGTGCCAGCAGCGGGACTAGCGGGGGCGGCGGCGGGGAGCTGTTTTTT	CASSGTSGGGGGELFF
.	.	TRBJ2-2	TRBV7-6	15	TGTGCCAGCAGCGGCCGGGACTTGAACACCGGGGAGCTGTTTTTT	CASSGRDLNTGELFF
.	.	TRBJ2-6	TRBV7-2	19	TGTGCCAGCAGCTTAGGAGTCGGGGGATTTCGCTCTGGGGCCAACGTCCTGACTTTC	CASSLGVGGFRSGANVLTF
once	TRBD1	TRBJ1-4	TRBV6-1	16	TGTGCCAGCAGTGAAGGACAGGGGCACGATAATGAAAAACTGTTTTTT	CASSEGQGHDNEKLFF
.	.	TRBJ1-2	TRBV5-1	17	TGCGCCAGCAGCTTGTGGGGGCCGATGTCGTATAACTATGGCTACACCTTC	CASSLWGPMSYNYGYTF
many	TRBD2	TRBJ2-1	TRBV5-4	15	TGTGCCAGCAGCCTACCCGGGGGGGCCTACAATGAGCAGTTCTTC	CASSLPGGAYNEQFF
.	TRBD1	TRBJ2-5	TRBV7-7	13	TGTGCTAGCAGCTCGGGACAGCGGGAGACCCAGTACTTC	CASSSGQRETQYF
.	TRBD1	TRBJ2-5	TRBV11-3	13	TGTGCCAGCAGCTTAGGACAGGGGGTGACCCAGTACTTC	CASSLGQGVTQYF
.	TRBD1	TRBJ2-3	TRBV5-1	15	TGCGCCAGCAGCCTCCGGGACAGGAGCACAGATACGCAGTATTTT	CASSLRDRSTDTQYF